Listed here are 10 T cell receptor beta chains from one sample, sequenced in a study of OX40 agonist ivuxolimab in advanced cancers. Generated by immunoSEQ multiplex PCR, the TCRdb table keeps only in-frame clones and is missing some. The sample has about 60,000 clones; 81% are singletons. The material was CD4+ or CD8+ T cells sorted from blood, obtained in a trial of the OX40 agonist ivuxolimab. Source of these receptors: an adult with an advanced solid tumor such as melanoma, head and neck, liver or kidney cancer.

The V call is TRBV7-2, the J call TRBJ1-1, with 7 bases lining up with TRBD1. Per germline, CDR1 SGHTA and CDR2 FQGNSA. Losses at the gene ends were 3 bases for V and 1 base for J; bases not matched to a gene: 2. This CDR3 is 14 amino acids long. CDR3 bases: TGTGCCAGCAGCTTGACAGGGCCGAACACTGAAGCTTTCTTT. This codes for CASSLTGPNTEAFF.

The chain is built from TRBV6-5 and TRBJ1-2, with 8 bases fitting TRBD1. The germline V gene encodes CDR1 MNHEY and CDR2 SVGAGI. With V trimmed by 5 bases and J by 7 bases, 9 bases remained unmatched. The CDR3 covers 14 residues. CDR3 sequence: CASSTRGLTGGYTF. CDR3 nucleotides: TGTGCCAGCAGTACCAGGGGGCTTACCGGTGGCTACACCTTC.

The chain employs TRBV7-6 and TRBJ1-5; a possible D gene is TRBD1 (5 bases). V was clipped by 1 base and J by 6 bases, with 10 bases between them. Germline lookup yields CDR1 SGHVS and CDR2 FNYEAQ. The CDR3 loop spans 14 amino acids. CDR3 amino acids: CASSLDGARQPQHF. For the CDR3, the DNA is TGTGCCAGCAGCTTAGATGGGGCGCGTCAGCCCCAGCATTTT.

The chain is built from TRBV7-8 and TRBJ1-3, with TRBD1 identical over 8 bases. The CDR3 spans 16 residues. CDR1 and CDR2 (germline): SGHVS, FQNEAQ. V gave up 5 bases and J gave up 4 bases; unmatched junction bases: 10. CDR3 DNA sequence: TGTGCCAGCAGCCCACCCCTCAGGACAGGGGGAAACACCATATATTTT. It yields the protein CASSPPLRTGGNTIYF.

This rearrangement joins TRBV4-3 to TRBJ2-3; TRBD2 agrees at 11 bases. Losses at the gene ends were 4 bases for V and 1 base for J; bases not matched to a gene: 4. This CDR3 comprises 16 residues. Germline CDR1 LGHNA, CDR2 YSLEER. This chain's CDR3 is CASSPLTSGGTDTQYF. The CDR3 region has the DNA TGCGCCAGCAGCCCCCTGACTAGCGGGGGCACAGATACGCAGTATTTT.

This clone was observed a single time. CDR3 DNA sequence: TGCAGCGTAGGGGTGGCCTACGAGCAGTACTTC. Encoded protein: CSVGVAYEQYF. The chain is built from TRBV29-1 and TRBJ2-7, with a tentative D call TRBD1 (5 bases). With 6 bases removed from V and 2 bases from J, the gap between germline ends came to 8 bases. Germline V gene lookup returns CDR1 SQVTM and CDR2 ANQGSEA. The CDR3 loop spans 11 amino acids.

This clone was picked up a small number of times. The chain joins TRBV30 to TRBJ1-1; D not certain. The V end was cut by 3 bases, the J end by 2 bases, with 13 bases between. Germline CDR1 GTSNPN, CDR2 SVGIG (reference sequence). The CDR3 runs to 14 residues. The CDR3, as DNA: TGTGCCTGGAGCGCTCTTCCTGTTAACACTGAAGCTTTCTTT. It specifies CAWSALPVNTEAFF.

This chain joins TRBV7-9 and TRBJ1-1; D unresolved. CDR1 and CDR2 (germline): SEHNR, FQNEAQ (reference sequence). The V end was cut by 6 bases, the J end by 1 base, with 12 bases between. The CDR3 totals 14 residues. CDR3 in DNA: TGTGCCAGCAGGAGGGCAGCAGCGAACACTGAAGCTTTCTTT. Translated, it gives CASRRAAANTEAFF.

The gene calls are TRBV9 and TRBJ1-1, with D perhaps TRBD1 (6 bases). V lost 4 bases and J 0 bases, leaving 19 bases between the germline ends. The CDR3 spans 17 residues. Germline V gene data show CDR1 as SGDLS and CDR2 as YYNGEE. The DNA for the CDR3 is TGTGCCAGCAGCTCCCGACAGGTCCTCCCGTTGAACACTGAAGCTTTCTTT. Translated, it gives CASSSRQVLPLNTEAFF.

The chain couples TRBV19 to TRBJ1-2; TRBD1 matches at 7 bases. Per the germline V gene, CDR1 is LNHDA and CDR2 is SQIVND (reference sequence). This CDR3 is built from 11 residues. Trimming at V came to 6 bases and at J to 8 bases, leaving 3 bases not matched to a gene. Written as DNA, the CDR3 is TGTGCCAGTAGGCAGGGGGAAGGCTACACCTTC. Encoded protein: CASRQGEGYTF.